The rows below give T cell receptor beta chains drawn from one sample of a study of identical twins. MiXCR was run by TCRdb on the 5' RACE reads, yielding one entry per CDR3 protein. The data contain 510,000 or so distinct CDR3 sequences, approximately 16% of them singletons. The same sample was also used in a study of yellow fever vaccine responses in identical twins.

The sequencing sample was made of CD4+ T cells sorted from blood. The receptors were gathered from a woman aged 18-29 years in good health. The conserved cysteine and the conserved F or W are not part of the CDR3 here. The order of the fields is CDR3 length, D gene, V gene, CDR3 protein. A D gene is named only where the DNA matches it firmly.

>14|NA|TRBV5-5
ASSLDGRGGTGELF
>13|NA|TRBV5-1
ASSLDGTSFYEQY
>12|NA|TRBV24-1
ATQTDRPPYEQY
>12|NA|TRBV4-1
ASSPTGAGNTIY
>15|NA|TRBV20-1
SARAPLRQRNTGELF
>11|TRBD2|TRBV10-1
ASSGSGRGEQY
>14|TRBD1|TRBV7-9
ASSFQGQGTTYEQY
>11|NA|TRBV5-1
ASSFTMEYGYT
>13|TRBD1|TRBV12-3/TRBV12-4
ASSLEGAGTDTQY
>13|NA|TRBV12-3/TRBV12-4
ASGEVVGQSYEQY
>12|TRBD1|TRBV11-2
ASSWGQGQETQY
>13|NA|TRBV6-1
ASSTRGRGSDTQY
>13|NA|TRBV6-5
ASSYSKGGADTQY
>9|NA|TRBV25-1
ASSEVDEQF
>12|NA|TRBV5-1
ASYNSGVSDTQY
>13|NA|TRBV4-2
ASSPVAAYTDTQY
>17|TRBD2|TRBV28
ASRELTPWRGGLADTQY
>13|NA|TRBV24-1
ATSDLGGAADTQY
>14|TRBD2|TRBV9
ASSVRGGTSLYEQY
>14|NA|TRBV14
ASSPDWGTGPDTQY
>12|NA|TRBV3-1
ASSQVPRDSPLH
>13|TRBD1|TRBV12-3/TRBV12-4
ASRSPGTGKNIQY
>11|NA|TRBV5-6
ASSSAGPGEQF
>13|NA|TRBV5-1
ASRMDVQGTDTQY
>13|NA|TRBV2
ASSEQELAKNIQY
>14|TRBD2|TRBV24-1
ATSDVGTSGTDTQY
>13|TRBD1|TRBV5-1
ASSPMDRSNTEAF
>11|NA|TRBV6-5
ASSYSVQAGYT